The T cell receptor (beta chain) described here comes from a study of cytomegalovirus exposure and HLA in healthy donors. On the study more broadly: Researchers previously reported finding 90 million to 120 million unique TCR beta sequences from roughly 180 million T cells. Drawn from HLA-typed donors, 65 million to 100 million unique TCRs were held in an early data release.

This CDR3 comprises 16 residues. The V end lost 8 bases, the J end lost 4 bases, and 23 bases lay between the germline ends. Germline V gene lookup returns CDR1 KGHSH and CDR2 LQKENI. This PCR relied on a set of 60 Vbeta primers and 13 Jbeta primers. Assay: immunoSEQ multiplex PCR; the TCRdb copy retains only in-frame clones and omits some. The table for this sample gives roughly 60,000 clones. The origin of this receptor is a woman aged 18-35 years in good health and CMV-seronegative. Sequencing was carried out using PBMCs. The chain couples TRBV18 to TRBJ1-2; no reliable D call. CDR3 nucleotide sequence: TGTGCCAGCGCTTCCCCCGCTGGGAAAGCGGGCTATGGCTACACCTTC. Its translation is CASASPAGKAGYGYTF.